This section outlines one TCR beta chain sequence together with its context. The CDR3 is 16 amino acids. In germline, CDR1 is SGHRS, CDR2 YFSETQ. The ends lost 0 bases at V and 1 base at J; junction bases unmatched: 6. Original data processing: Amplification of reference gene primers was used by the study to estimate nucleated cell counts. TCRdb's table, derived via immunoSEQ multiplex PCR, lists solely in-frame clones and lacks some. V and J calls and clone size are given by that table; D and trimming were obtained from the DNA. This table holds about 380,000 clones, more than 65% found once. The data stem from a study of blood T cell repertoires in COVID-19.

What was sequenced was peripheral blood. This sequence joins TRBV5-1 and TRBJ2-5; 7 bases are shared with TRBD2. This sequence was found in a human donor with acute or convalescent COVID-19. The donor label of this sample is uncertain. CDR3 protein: CASSLEGGLTQETQYF. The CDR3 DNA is TGCGCCAGCAGCTTGGAGGGAGGGCTCACCCAAGAGACCCAGTACTTC.